The T cell receptor beta chain described here comes from a study of cytomegalovirus exposure and HLA in healthy donors. V was clipped by 7 bases and J by 1 base, with 14 bases between them. There are 15 residues in the CDR3. Points from the study as a whole: A later analysis appeared to link common viral pathogens to several of the most significant clusters. As a later analysis showed, a missense DCLRE1C variant was linked to trimming of TCR beta V- and J-genes.

Each donor was healthy, and each was a bone marrow donor. This clone was picked up a small number of times. The antigen remains unidentified. This PCR relied on a set of 60 Vbeta primers and 13 Jbeta primers. Clones were read by immunoSEQ multiplex PCR, and TCRdb kept only the in-frame ones, dropping some. The sample carries about 170,000 clones, over 65% recorded once. Material for sequencing was PBMCs. This clonotype was obtained from a man aged 35-49 years in good health and CMV-seropositive. The J gene is TRBJ2-4, the V gene TRBV23-1; a possible D gene is TRBD2 (5 bases). TRBV23-1 belongs to the ORF category, with a function that is uncertain. CDR3 sequence: CASTPQRGAKNIQYF. CDR3 coding DNA: TGCGCCAGCACCCCCCAGAGAGGGGCCAAAAACATTCAGTACTTC.